The following is a TCR beta chain sequence with its context. Isolation per sample recovered at least 6.5 million PBMCs. The germline V gene encodes CDR1 SGHRS and CDR2 YFSETQ. Trimming stripped 2 bases from V and 2 bases from J, with 10 bases between. This CDR3 comprises 14 residues. The data derive from a study of blood T cells in healthy people across ages. Using a J-beta primer mix together with a sample-barcoded 5' primer, a second PCR was run for roughly 7 to 12 cycles. TCRdb recomputed calls from the 5' RACE reads with MiXCR, one row per CDR3 protein. This table holds hundreds of thousands of distinct CDR3 sequences, around 43% found once.

The rearrangement joins TRBV5-1 to TRBJ2-5; D remains ambiguous. This TCR was recovered from a man aged 60 to 69 in good health. The sequenced sample was blood. The CDR3, as DNA: TGCGCCAGCAGCTTAGGCGAGCCTCAAGAGACCCAGTACTTC. Its translation is CASSLGEPQETQYF.